A single sample is the source of the 29 T cell receptor beta chains below, sequenced in a study of spatial heterogeneity in lung cancer (dated by TCRdb to 2018 to 2020). Library preparation used 5' RACE. Sequenced on a NextSeq 500. TCRdb reran the public reads through fastp at Q25 and MiXCR, keeping productive beta chains. When rows share a CDR3 protein, they turn into one entry using the most common DNA and genes. Present in this sample are 35,000 to 45,000 distinct CDR3 sequences, 5% to 5.5% of which were seen just once. The ten largest clones add up to roughly 27% of the sample. The label giving this sample's time point can be read as: sample taken at primary tumor resection. The material was PBMCs, obtained at surgery. Every receptor here comes from a female donor with early-stage non-small cell lung cancer.

This clonotype came up many times. V usage is TRBV19 and J usage is TRBJ2-7; D is undetermined. The germline V gene has CDR1 LNHDA and CDR2 SQIVND (reference sequence). Trimming left V 4 bases short and J 2 bases short, with 9 bases between. CDR3 size: 13 residues. The CDR3: CASSRSIPYEQYF. The CDR3 DNA follows: TGTGCCAGTAGTAGGTCTATCCCCTACGAGCAGTACTTC. Full variable domain (rest looked up from reference TRBV19 and TRBJ2-7): DGGITQSPKYLFRKEGQNVTLSCEQNLNHDAMYWYRQDPGQGLRLIYYSQIVNDFQKGDIAEGYSVSREKKESFPLTVTSAQKNPTAFYLCASSRSIPYEQYFGPGTRLTVT.

This clonotype has only a few counts. The chain is built from TRBV5-1 and TRBJ1-4; D gene ambiguous. Germline assignment: CDR1 SGHRS and CDR2 YFSETQ. The CDR3 is made up of 15 amino acids. V lost 0 bases and J 2 bases, leaving 8 bases between the germline ends. CDR3 sequence: CASSLAPNTNEKLFF. In nucleotides, the CDR3 is TGCGCCAGCAGCTTGGCCCCAAATACTAATGAAAAACTGTTTTTT. Complete variable domain (other parts from reference TRBV5-1 and TRBJ1-4): KAGVTQTPRYLIKTRGQQVTLSCSPISGHRSVSWYQQTPGQGLQFLFEYFSETQRNKGNFPGRFSGRQFSNSRSEMNVSTLELGDSALYLCASSLAPNTNEKLFFGSGTQLSVL.

At least ten counts were recorded for this clonotype. This chain uses TRBV7-9 with TRBJ2-5, with TRBD1 as a possible D gene (6 bases). Trimming removed 3 bases from V and 3 bases from J, with 14 bases in between. The CDR3 length is 15 residues. The germline gives CDR1 SEHNR, CDR2 FQNEAQ (reference sequence). Written as DNA, the CDR3 is TGTGCCAGCAGCTTCGGGGCAGGGGTAGAAGAGACCCAGTACTTC. Its translation: CASSFGAGVEETQYF.

This clonotype has ten or more counts. This chain connects TRBV18 to TRBJ1-6, with TRBD1 as a possible D gene (5 bases). V gave up 6 bases and J gave up 4 bases, with 10 bases separating them. The CDR3 totals 14 residues. Germline V gene data show CDR1 as KGHSH and CDR2 as LQKENI. CDR3 sequence reads: CASSLTEYNSPLHF. The CDR3 bases are TGTGCCAGCTCTTTGACAGAATATAATTCACCCCTCCACTTT.

The chain links TRBV27 to TRBJ1-6, with no clear D. Germline CDR1 MNHEY, CDR2 SMNVEV (reference sequence). The CDR3 runs 12 residues. V lost 6 bases and J 7 bases, leaving 7 bases between the germline ends. The CDR3 protein is CASRALNSPLHF. The DNA of the CDR3 is TGTGCCAGCAGAGCCCTCAATTCACCCCTCCACTTT.

This clonotype was detected a few times. This chain links TRBV27 with TRBJ2-1; TRBD2 aligns across 9 bases. This CDR3 is built from 16 residues. J gave up 7 bases and V 3 bases, and 10 bases lay outside the gene matches. The germline V gene encodes CDR1 MNHEY and CDR2 SMNVEV (reference sequence). As DNA, the CDR3 is TGTGCCAGCAGTTTCCTCCTAGCGGGATTGTATAATGAGCAGTTCTTC. This encodes CASSFLLAGLYNEQFF.

This clonotype was counted only a few times. The rearrangement links TRBV10-3 to TRBJ1-1, with no clear D. V was cut by 3 bases and J by 2 bases, with 7 bases left in between. This CDR3 is built from 13 residues. The germline V gene has CDR1 ENHRY and CDR2 SYGVKD. The CDR3 bases are TGTGCCATCAGTGATGGAGTTAACACTGAAGCTTTCTTT. The encoded protein is CAISDGVNTEAFF.

This clonotype was found a few times. The rearrangement links TRBV27 to TRBJ2-7; 8 bases are shared with TRBD1. CDR1 is MNHEY and CDR2 is SMNVEV in the germline V gene (reference sequence). With V trimmed by 7 bases and J by 1 base, 6 bases remained unmatched. This CDR3 comprises 14 residues. CDR3 loop: CASTRGTGSYEQYF. The CDR3 region has the DNA TGTGCCAGCACCAGGGGGACAGGATCCTACGAGCAGTACTTC.

This clonotype has at least ten counts. The chain employs TRBV24-1 and TRBJ2-1; TRBD1 is a possible D gene (8 bases). V lost 10 bases and J 0 bases, leaving 18 bases between the germline ends. This CDR3 is 16 amino acids long. CDR1 is KGHDR and CDR2 is SFDVKD in the germline V gene. This chain's CDR3 is CATGGDRLSSYNEQFF. The CDR3 coding sequence is TGTGCCACAGGGGGGGACAGGCTCTCCTCCTACAATGAGCAGTTCTTC.

The genes are TRBV19 and TRBJ2-7; 7 positions match TRBD2. Trimming removed 7 bases from V and 0 bases from J; junction bases left unmatched: 21. CDR1 LNHDA and CDR2 SQIVND come from the germline V gene (reference sequence). The CDR3 spans 19 residues. The CDR3 region is CASTPSPGEGPTISYEQYF. Written as DNA, the CDR3 is TGTGCCAGTACCCCTTCACCGGGGGAGGGCCCTACTATCTCCTACGAGCAGTACTTC.

The CDR3 is CASNPLGAQDGYTF. The DNA for the CDR3 is TGTGCCAGCAATCCTTTGGGGGCGCAGGATGGCTACACCTTC. This chain connects TRBV2 to TRBJ1-2, with D maybe TRBD1 (6 bases). The germline V gene encodes CDR1 SNHLY and CDR2 FYNNEI. The CDR3 totals 14 residues. The V end lost 7 bases, the J end lost 6 bases, and 18 bases lay between the germline ends.

This clonotype was detected ten times or more. The chain joins TRBV6-1 to TRBJ1-1; no clear D gene. The ends were cut back, 4 bases at V and 9 bases at J, with 18 bases in the middle. The CDR3 length is 14 residues. Germline V gene data show CDR1 as MNHNS and CDR2 as SASEGT. CDR3 protein: CASSGSGANAKAFF. Written as DNA, the CDR3 is TGTGCCAGCAGTGGTTCAGGCGCCAACGCTAAAGCTTTCTTT.

There are a few counts of this clonotype. This chain uses TRBV15 with TRBJ1-2, with D maybe TRBD1 (6 bases). This CDR3 has 15 amino acids. The germline V and J ends were trimmed by 3 bases and 4 bases, with 15 bases remaining between them. Germline V gene lookup returns CDR1 LNHNV and CDR2 YYDKDF (reference sequence). CDR3 in DNA: TGTGCCACCAGCAGCGGACAGACCTCTCGCTATGGCTACACCTTC. It codes for CATSSGQTSRYGYTF.

This clonotype was seen repeatedly, ten times or more. This rearrangement joins TRBV2 to TRBJ2-5; D is undetermined. CDR3 size: 14 residues. Germline CDR1 reads SNHLY; CDR2 reads FYNNEI. Trimming took 2 bases from V and 2 from J, leaving 9 bases between them. The CDR3 loop reads CASSEKSGQETQYF. CDR3 coding DNA: TGTGCCAGCAGTGAAAAGTCAGGTCAAGAGACCCAGTACTTC.

This clonotype was seen many times. The rearrangement joins TRBV5-1 to TRBJ2-5; TRBD1 or TRBD2 may be the D gene (7 bases each). The CDR3 runs to 16 residues. Trimming stripped 5 bases from V and 0 bases from J, with 17 bases between. Germline V gene lookup returns CDR1 SGHRS and CDR2 YFSETQ. The CDR3 sequence: CASRIMGRGHQETQYF. The CDR3 DNA reads TGCGCCAGCAGGATTATGGGGAGGGGGCACCAAGAGACCCAGTACTTC.

This chain connects TRBV18 to TRBJ1-5; D is ambiguous. The CDR3 contains 14 residues. Germline assignment: CDR1 KGHSH and CDR2 LQKENI. V lost 2 bases to trimming and J lost 5 bases, with 10 bases between them. The CDR3: CASSPLPSDQPQHF. The CDR3 DNA reads TGTGCCAGCTCACCATTACCGAGCGATCAGCCCCAGCATTTT. Together with reference TRBV18 and TRBJ1-5, the CDR3 gives the full variable domain: NAGVMQNPRHLVRRRGQEARLRCSPMKGHSHVYWYRQLPEEGLKFMVYLQKENIIDESGMPKERFSAEFPKEGPSILRIQQVVRGDSAAYFCASSPLPSDQPQHFGDGTRLSIL.

This clonotype was seen at least ten times. The chain carries TRBV20-1 and TRBJ2-1, with 11 positions matching TRBD2. The ends lost 6 bases at V and 4 bases at J; junction bases unmatched: 5. Germline loops: CDR1 DFQATT, CDR2 SNEGSKA (reference sequence). The CDR3 loop spans 14 amino acids. CDR3 amino acids: CSAARLAGYNEQFF. The CDR3 bases are TGCAGTGCCGCCCGACTAGCGGGGTACAATGAGCAGTTCTTC.

The V call is TRBV2, the J call TRBJ1-5; D call uncertain. Germline assignment: CDR1 SNHLY and CDR2 FYNNEI. The CDR3 runs 14 residues. V shed 2 bases and J shed 4 bases, with 9 bases lying between them. Here the CDR3 reads CASSEMGRNQPQHF. Here the CDR3 DNA reads TGTGCCAGCAGTGAAATGGGTAGGAATCAGCCCCAGCATTTT.

CDR3 nucleotides: TGTGCCTGGAGTGCACTCGGGACAGGGATGGGATCCGGCAAGATCTACGAGCAGTACTTC. This translates into CAWSALGTGMGSGKIYEQYF. The chain has TRBV30 and TRBJ2-7; TRBD1 matches 9 bases. The CDR3 consists of 20 residues. V dropped 1 base and J dropped 3; count of bases not matched to a gene: 22. Germline lookup yields CDR1 GTSNPN and CDR2 SVGIG (reference sequence).

This clonotype is deemed medium-sized (0.01 to 0.1%). The rearrangement joins TRBV29-1 to TRBJ1-4; D gene ambiguous. There are 12 residues in the CDR3. The V gene lost 7 bases and the J gene lost 4 bases, with 10 bases spanning the gap. Germline V gene sequence: CDR1 SQVTM, CDR2 ANQGSEA. CDR3 sequence reads: CSAGGGNEKLFF. As DNA, the CDR3 is TGCAGCGCTGGCGGAGGTAATGAAAAACTGTTTTTT. Based on the CDR3 plus reference TRBV29-1 and TRBJ1-4, the full variable domain is SAVISQKPSRDICQRGTSLTIQCQVDSQVTMMFWYRQQPGQSLTLIATANQGSEATYESGFVIDKFPISRPNLTFSTLTVSNMSPEDSSIYLCSAGGGNEKLFFGSGTQLSVL.

This clonotype was seen repeatedly, ten times or more. J is TRBJ2-3 and V is TRBV19; D is tentatively TRBD1 or TRBD2 (6 bases each). Germline CDR1 is LNHDA and CDR2 is SQIVND (reference sequence). With 6 bases removed from V and 0 bases from J, the gap between germline ends came to 16 bases. There are 16 residues in the CDR3. The CDR3 protein is CASSYQGGTSTDTQYF. CDR3 in DNA: TGTGCCAGTAGCTACCAAGGGGGGACCAGCACAGATACGCAGTATTTT. Using reference TRBV19 and TRBJ2-3 for the parts outside the CDR3, the full variable domain is DGGITQSPKYLFRKEGQNVTLSCEQNLNHDAMYWYRQDPGQGLRLIYYSQIVNDFQKGDIAEGYSVSREKKESFPLTVTSAQKNPTAFYLCASSYQGGTSTDTQYFGPGTRLTVL.

This clonotype appeared many times. The chain recombines TRBV10-3 with TRBJ1-3; TRBD1 might be the D (5 bases). V lost 3 bases to trimming and J lost 2 bases, with 8 bases between them. Germline V gives CDR1 ENHRY, CDR2 SYGVKD. The CDR3 totals 14 residues. CDR3 protein: CAISDRVTGNTIYF. CDR3 nucleotide sequence: TGTGCCATCAGTGACAGGGTCACTGGAAACACCATATATTTT.

This clonotype was found many times. The rearrangement links TRBV11-2 to TRBJ2-3; TRBD2 aligns across 12 bases. There are 16 residues in the CDR3. Trimming at V came to 5 bases and at J to 4 bases, leaving 7 bases not matched to a gene. Germline CDR1 is SGHAT and CDR2 is FQNNGV. DNA of the CDR3: TGTGCCAGCAGCCGCACTAGCGGGGGGATCTCAGATACGCAGTATTTT. This encodes CASSRTSGGISDTQYF. Filled out from reference TRBV11-2 and TRBJ2-3, the complete variable domain reads EAGVAQSPRYKIIEKRQSVAFWCNPISGHATLYWYQQILGQGPKLLIQFQNNGVVDDSQLPKDRFSAERLKGVDSTLKIQPAKLEDSAVYLCASSRTSGGISDTQYFGPGTRLTVL.

This clonotype was recorded at least ten times. V usage is TRBV28 and J usage is TRBJ1-2, with D tentatively TRBD1 (5 bases). From germline, CDR1 is MDHEN and CDR2 SYDVKM. With 3 bases removed from V and 4 bases from J, the gap between germline ends came to 12 bases. CDR3 length: 14 residues. The CDR3 DNA is TGTGCCAGCAGTTTGGAGGGACCGCCCTATGGCTACACCTTC. Translated: CASSLEGPPYGYTF.

This clonotype was picked up many times. For the CDR3, the DNA is TGTGCCAGCAGTTTAGGGGGACAGCGGAGCTCCTACGAGCAGTACTTC. Residues: CASSLGGQRSSYEQYF. J is TRBJ2-7 and V is TRBV12-3 or TRBV12-4; the match to TRBD1 covers 7 bases. The CDR3 loop spans 16 amino acids. The junction had 6 bases not matched to a gene; V was cut back by 1 base and J by 0 bases.

This clonotype came up many times. V gene TRBV28 combines with J gene TRBJ2-7, with a possible D match to TRBD2 (7 bases). V lost 6 bases and J 2 bases, leaving 14 bases between the germline ends. CDR1 is MDHEN, CDR2 SYDVKM, per germline. The CDR3 has 14 amino acids. The CDR3 here is CASRGGGPPYEQYF. The CDR3 DNA reads TGTGCCAGCAGGGGCGGGGGCCCTCCCTACGAGCAGTACTTC.

This chain joins TRBV24-1 and TRBJ2-1; D is perhaps TRBD1 (5 bases). The CDR3 spans 14 residues. V lost 2 bases and J 6 bases, leaving 10 bases between the germline ends. Germline values: CDR1 KGHDR, CDR2 SFDVKD. DNA of the CDR3: TGTGCCACCAGTGATTCAGGGCAAGGCAATGAGCAGTTCTTC. This sequence encodes CATSDSGQGNEQFF.

In this sample, this clonotype turned up many times. The J gene is TRBJ2-1, the V gene TRBV5-1; D gene unclear. This CDR3 contains 16 residues. Germline CDR1 SGHRS, CDR2 YFSETQ. Between the trimmed V and J ends, which lost 0 bases and 0 bases, there was a span of 10 bases. The CDR3: CASSLAVGTSYNEQFF. CDR3 nucleotide sequence: TGCGCCAGCAGCTTGGCGGTGGGCACCTCCTACAATGAGCAGTTCTTC.

This clonotype is large (0.1 to 1%) within its sample. V gene TRBV28 combines with J gene TRBJ2-2, with a tentative D call TRBD1 (6 bases). Per germline, CDR1 MDHEN and CDR2 SYDVKM. The germline V and J ends were trimmed by 4 bases and 7 bases, with 10 bases remaining between them. The CDR3 has 13 amino acids. CDR3 sequence reads: CASSSRGIGELFF. CDR3 coding DNA: TGTGCCAGCAGTTCCAGGGGAATCGGGGAGCTGTTTTTT. Supplemented by reference TRBV28 and TRBJ2-2, the full variable domain reads DVKVTQSSRYLVKRTGEKVFLECVQDMDHENMFWYRQDPGLGLRLIYFSYDVKMKEKGDIPEGYSVSREKKERFSLILESASTNQTSMYLCASSSRGIGELFFGEGSRLTVL.